This T cell receptor (beta chain) was documented in a study of blood T cell repertoires in COVID-19. Study-wide context: Some COVID-19 samples were acute and others convalescent; all came from the United States, Italy and Spain. The cDNA or gDNA used as material had been derived from T cells, B-cell-depleted T cells, or PBMCs.

V lost 2 bases and J 1 base, leaving 9 bases between the germline ends. This CDR3 is 14 amino acids long. Germline lookup yields CDR1 SGHRS and CDR2 YFSETQ. In the original processing: Cell counts per sample came from amplifying reference gene primers. Libraries were prepared by immunoSEQ multiplex PCR; TCRdb keeps only in-frame clonotypes and omits some of them. That table furnishes V, J and clone size, whereas the DNA furnished D and trimming. The table shows about 140,000 clones, with about three quarters occurring only once. The sequence was obtained from a man aged 50 to 60 with acute or convalescent COVID-19. The chain links TRBV5-1 to TRBJ1-1; D call uncertain. Sequencing was performed on peripheral blood. The CDR3 spells CASSFRVQNTEAFF. CDR3 coding DNA: TGCGCCAGCAGCTTCCGGGTCCAGAACACTGAAGCTTTCTTT.